These 10 T cell receptor beta chains originate from one sample sequenced in a study of blood T cell repertoires in COVID-19. Data came from immunoSEQ multiplex PCR; TCRdb stores just in-frame clones and leaves some out. The sample has fewer than 250,000 clones; over 75% are singletons. Sequenced sample: PBMCs or T cells enriched from blood (not recorded which). The receptors originated from a woman aged 25 to 39 who had been exposed to COVID-19.

This clone was detected once. The genes are TRBV6-1 and TRBJ2-1; D uncertain. The germline gives CDR1 MNHNS, CDR2 SASEGT. V lost 0 bases, J lost 7 bases, and 16 bases lay in between. This CDR3 is built from 16 residues. The CDR3 DNA reads TGTGCCAGCAGTGAAGCGACGGGTGTTGGTAGTAATGAGCAGTTCTTC. Amino acids: CASSEATGVGSNEQFF.

This clone was recorded once. The V call is TRBV12-3 or TRBV12-4, the J call TRBJ1-2, with 7 bases matching TRBD1. The CDR3 is made up of 13 amino acids. V dropped 3 bases and J dropped 8; count of bases not matched to a gene: 6. The CDR3 DNA follows: TGTGCCAGCAGTTTGTCAGGGGGTGCCGGCTACACCTTC. Amino acid sequence: CASSLSGGAGYTF.

The chain is built from TRBV6-7 and TRBJ1-1; D call uncertain. TRBV6-7 is an open reading frame whose function is uncertain. V was clipped by 2 bases and J by 0 bases, with 10 bases between them. This CDR3 has 15 residues. DNA for the CDR3: TGTGCCAGCAGTTACGGGCGGGTTATGAACACTGAAGCTTTCTTT. Translating it yields CASSYGRVMNTEAFF.

This chain connects TRBV2 to TRBJ2-3; D is uncertain. Germline CDR1 SNHLY, CDR2 FYNNEI. The CDR3 runs to 14 residues. V lost 6 bases and J lost 0, with 10 bases in between. CDR3 amino acids: CASSFLLSTDTQYF. In DNA, the CDR3 is TGTGCCAGCAGCTTCCTTCTTAGCACAGATACGCAGTATTTT.

This clone was seen a single time. The V and J genes are TRBV30 and TRBJ1-2; TRBD1 aligns across 7 bases. The germline CDR1 and CDR2 sequences are GTSNPN and SVGIG (reference sequence). The CDR3 is made up of 13 amino acids. The V segment lost 3 bases and the J segment 8 bases; nucleotides outside the gene matches: 9. The CDR3 loop reads CAWRWGTVKGYTF. As DNA, the CDR3 is TGTGCCTGGAGATGGGGGACAGTAAAAGGCTACACCTTC.

The chain uses TRBV3-1 (or the pseudogene TRBV3-2) and TRBJ2-1; TRBD2 agrees at 9 bases. After removal of 0 bases from V and 7 bases from J, the junction contained 16 bases not matched to a gene. Germline V gives CDR1 LGHDT, CDR2 YNNKEL (reference sequence). The CDR3 is 19 amino acids. CDR3 protein: CASSQDGIAGAFVGNEQFF. CDR3 in DNA: TGTGCCAGCAGCCAAGATGGGATAGCGGGAGCTTTCGTCGGGAATGAGCAGTTCTTC.

The V and J genes are TRBV5-1 and TRBJ2-2; 9 nucleotides align to TRBD2. Germline V gene data show CDR1 as SGHRS and CDR2 as YFSETQ. The CDR3 contains 14 residues. J lost 6 bases, V lost 8 bases, and 8 bases had no gene match. As DNA, the CDR3 is TGCGCCAGTCGACTAGCGGAGGGGGCCGGGGAGCTGTTTTTT. Encoded protein: CASRLAEGAGELFF.

The chain employs TRBV5-1 and TRBJ2-2; 11 nucleotides align to TRBD1. The trim removed 3 bases at V and 3 bases at J, leaving 10 bases unmatched. This CDR3 is built from 18 residues. CDR1 and CDR2 (germline): SGHRS, YFSETQ. The CDR3 protein is CASSSGTGGLAHTGELFF. The DNA of the CDR3 is TGCGCCAGCAGCTCGGGGACAGGGGGACTTGCTCACACCGGGGAGCTGTTTTTT. Looking up the rest from reference TRBV5-1 and TRBJ2-2 gives the full variable domain: KAGVTQTPRYLIKTRGQQVTLSCSPISGHRSVSWYQQTPGQGLQFLFEYFSETQRNKGNFPGRFSGRQFSNSRSEMNVSTLELGDSALYLCASSSGTGGLAHTGELFFGEGSRLTVL.

This chain connects TRBV3-1 (or the pseudogene TRBV3-2) to TRBJ2-1; 9 positions agree with TRBD2. This CDR3 has 17 amino acids. CDR1 and CDR2 from the germline V gene are LGHDT and YNNKEL (reference sequence). Trimming at V came to 1 base and at J to 7 bases, leaving 11 bases not matched to a gene. In DNA, the CDR3 is TGTGCCAGCAGCCAAGGGTGGACTAGCGTGGTTGGTAATGAGCAGTTCTTC. Amino acids: CASSQGWTSVVGNEQFF.

This chain connects TRBV6-6 to TRBJ2-5, with a tentative D call TRBD2 (5 bases). From germline, CDR1 is MNHNY and CDR2 SVGAGI (reference sequence). The length of the CDR3 is 13 residues. V lost 4 bases and J 1 base, leaving 7 bases between the germline ends. Written as DNA, the CDR3 is TGTGCCAGCAGTTTCGGGGTCCAAGAGACCCAGTACTTC. Translating gives CASSFGVQETQYF.